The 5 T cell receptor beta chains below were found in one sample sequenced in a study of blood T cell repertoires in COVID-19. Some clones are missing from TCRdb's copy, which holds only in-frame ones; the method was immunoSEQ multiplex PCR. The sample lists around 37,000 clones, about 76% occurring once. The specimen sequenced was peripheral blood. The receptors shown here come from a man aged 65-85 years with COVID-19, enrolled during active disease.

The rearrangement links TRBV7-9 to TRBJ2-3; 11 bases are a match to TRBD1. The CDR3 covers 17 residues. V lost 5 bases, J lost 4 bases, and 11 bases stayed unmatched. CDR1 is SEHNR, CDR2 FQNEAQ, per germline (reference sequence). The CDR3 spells CASSAFGGQGAADTQYF. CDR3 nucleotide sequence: TGTGCCAGCAGCGCCTTCGGCGGACAGGGGGCCGCAGATACGCAGTATTTT.

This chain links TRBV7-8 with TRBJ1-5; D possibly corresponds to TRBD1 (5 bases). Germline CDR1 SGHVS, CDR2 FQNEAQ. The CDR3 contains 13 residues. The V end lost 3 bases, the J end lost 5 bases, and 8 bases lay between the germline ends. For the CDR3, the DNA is TGTGCCAGCAGCTTTGACAGCTATCAGCCCCAGCATTTT. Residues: CASSFDSYQPQHF.

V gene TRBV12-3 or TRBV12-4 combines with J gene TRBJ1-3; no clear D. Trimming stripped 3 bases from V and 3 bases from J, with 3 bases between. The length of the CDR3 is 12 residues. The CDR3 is CASSFHGNTIYF. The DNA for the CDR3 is TGTGCCAGCAGTTTCCATGGAAACACCATATATTTT.

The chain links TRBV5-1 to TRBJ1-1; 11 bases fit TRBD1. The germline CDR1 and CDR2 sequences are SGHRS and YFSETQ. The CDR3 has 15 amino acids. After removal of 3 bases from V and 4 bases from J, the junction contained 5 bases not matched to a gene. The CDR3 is CASSWGTGGVTEAFF. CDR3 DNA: TGCGCCAGCAGCTGGGGGACAGGGGGTGTCACTGAAGCTTTCTTT. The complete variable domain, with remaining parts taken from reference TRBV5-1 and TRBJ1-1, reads KAGVTQTPRYLIKTRGQQVTLSCSPISGHRSVSWYQQTPGQGLQFLFEYFSETQRNKGNFPGRFSGRQFSNSRSEMNVSTLELGDSALYLCASSWGTGGVTEAFFGQGTRLTVV.

This CDR3 is CASSPAPGQGNEQFF. The CDR3 DNA sequence: TGTGCCAGCAGCCCCGCGCCCGGACAGGGGAATGAGCAGTTCTTC. The V gene is TRBV9, the J gene TRBJ2-1, with 9 bases matching TRBD1. The ends lost 4 bases at V and 7 bases at J; junction bases unmatched: 9. CDR3 length: 15 residues. Germline V gene sequence: CDR1 SGDLS, CDR2 YYNGEE. Full variable domain (missing parts from reference TRBV9 and TRBJ2-1): DSGVTQTPKHLITATGQRVTLRCSPRSGDLSVYWYQQSLDQGLQFLIQYYNGEERAKGNILERFSAQQFPDLHSELNLSSLELGDSALYFCASSPAPGQGNEQFFGPGTRLTVL.